This TCR beta chain emerged from a study of memory CD4+ T cells and cytomegalovirus serostatus (dated by TCRdb to about 2019). The study in broad terms: The cohort included 35 or so healthy adults from Belgium, of whom 9 were CMV seropositive and approximately 24 were CMV seronegative. The study sequenced CD4+ memory TCRbeta repertoires of a Belgian cohort with known cytomegalovirus serostatus to replicate a published TCR-based CMV serostatus classifier.

CDR1 and CDR2, looked up from the germline V gene, are SQVTM and ANQGSEA. V loses 6 bases at its end and J loses 1 base; junction bases beyond the gene matches: 10. The CDR3 sequence holds 15 residues, the cysteine and phenylalanine included. The sequence is cut down to CDR3 DNA, 45 bases in frame from base 1. Single viable CD3+CD4+CD8-CD45RO+ cells were sorted as memory CD4+ T cells on a FACSAria II. CMV serostatus was determined using a Roche Elecsys assay that detects serum IgG against CMV pp150, pp28, p38 and p52. Once the samples were thawed, total CD4+ T cells were enriched through positive selection using CD4 magnetic microbeads. The samples came from a different study that was designed specifically to examine the CD4+ T cell memory repertoire. Peripheral blood mononuclear cells were isolated and cryopreserved according to standard operating procedures, and serum was stored at -80 degrees C. Staining used CD3-PerCP (BW264/56), CD4-APC (RPA-T4), CD45RO-PE (UCHT1) and CD8-Pacific Orange (3B5) antibodies, with Sytox blue excluding non-viable cells.

The Quick-DNA Microprep Kit was used to extract genomic DNA from the sorted cells. Amplification of TCRbeta DNA was done with the immunoSEQ hsTCRbeta kit, following the protocol from the manufacturer. An Illumina MiSeq instrument was used to sequence the TCRbeta libraries. Concerning the study's data processing: Once out-of-frame sequences had been removed, approximately 2,000,000 distinct TCRbeta sequences were left, which works out to an average of approximately 63,000 per individual. Each individual was scored using the number of around 150 previously reported CMV-associated TCRbeta sequences that the individual carried and the total number of productive distinct TCRbeta sequences. A beta-binomial model was reimplemented in Python, and scikit-learn random forests with default parameters were trained on data from the US cohort. Classifier performance on the Belgian cohort was summarized as median AUC with percentile confidence intervals calculated over 10,000 bootstrap iterations. Drawn from immuneACCESS, this table holds only the in-frame rearrangements with V and J called that TCRdb kept. Clones are partly lost; checked studies trace under half to an unresolved V gene and leave the rest unexplained. The V and J calls and the clone size are those of that table, but D and trimming were determined from the DNA. The table for this sample lists 55,000 to 65,000 clones; roughly 84% of them were counted only once. The ten largest clones represent roughly 0.5% of the sample.

Worth noting for this clone: It lacks a known antigen. No base qualities exist here, and no much larger clone lies one base off it.

Findings and caveats that apply to the study as a whole: A median bootstrapped AUC of approximately 0.95 with a 95% CI of 0.76-1.00 was achieved on the Belgian cohort by the original-framework classifier. Of 164 previously reported CMV-associated TCRbeta sequences, about 72 appeared in the CD4+ memory repertoires, each in one to five individuals. CMV serostatus prediction reached a median bootstrapped AUC of about 0.94 with the original framework and approximately 0.92 with a US-trained random forest. Only CD4+CD45RO+ memory cells were sequenced, unlike the original study, which covered naive and memory CD4+ and CD8+ populations. The results were interpreted as suggesting that the CMV-associated TCR signature is largely present in the CD4+ memory repertoire.

The receptor comes from an adult in good health and CMV-seronegative. Some clones in this sample may be carry-over from other donors' samples. The V and J genes are TRBV29-1 and TRBJ2-7, with TRBD1 identical over 9 junction bases. The sample was memory CD4+ T cells from blood. In nucleotides, the sequence is TGCAGCGTGATGACCGGGACAGGGAGTTCCTACGAGCAGTACTTC. Its protein product is CSVMTGTGSSYEQYF.